Below are 14 T cell receptor beta chains sequenced from a single sample in a study of cytomegalovirus exposure and HLA in healthy donors (dated by TCRdb to between 2016 and 2019). To prepare the library, the immunoSEQ multiplex PCR assay was applied. For the multiplex PCR, a mixture combining 60 forward primers for TCR Vbeta segments and 13 reverse primers for TCR Jbeta segments was used. The immuneACCESS repertoire file appears here via TCRdb, limited to in-frame rearrangements. These files lack a portion of the clones; in checked studies, under half of the deficit traces to unresolved V genes, and the cause of the others is not known. This sample comprises under 200,000 clones, roughly 80% of them detected only once. The ten biggest clones cover 4% to 5% of the sample. Specimen: PBMCs. These receptors were obtained from a man aged 30 to 39 in good health and CMV-seronegative.

The rearrangement links TRBV2 to TRBJ1-2; possibly TRBD1 for D (6 bases). Looked up from germline, CDR1 is SNHLY and CDR2 is FYNNEI. The V end lost 3 bases, the J end lost 4 bases, and 15 bases lay between the germline ends. This CDR3 has 15 residues. For the CDR3, the DNA is TGTGCCAGCAGTGAGGAAGGTCAGGGGTCCTATGGCTACACCTTC. Amino acid sequence: CASSEEGQGSYGYTF.

The chain is built from TRBV30 and TRBJ2-3, with D perhaps TRBD2 (5 bases). Trimming pared 1 base from V and 9 bases from J, leaving 11 bases between. This CDR3 region has 12 residues. Looked up from germline, CDR1 is GTSNPN and CDR2 is SVGIG (reference sequence). CDR3 in amino acids: CAWSEVRGTQYF. DNA of the CDR3: TGTGCCTGGAGTGAGGTTAGAGGGACGCAGTATTTT.

The chain employs TRBV11-2 and TRBJ1-4; perhaps TRBD1 as D (6 bases). The CDR3 totals 15 residues. V was clipped by 3 bases and J by 8 bases, with 16 bases between them. Per germline, CDR1 SGHAT and CDR2 FQNNGV. DNA of the CDR3: TGTGCCAGCAGCTTGGTGGTTAGAAGGGGGGAAAAACTGTTTTTT. This sequence encodes CASSLVVRRGEKLFF.

This chain joins TRBV28 and TRBJ1-2; D possibly corresponds to TRBD1 (6 bases). CDR1 is MDHEN and CDR2 is SYDVKM in the germline V gene. Deletions cut 6 bases from V and 8 bases from J, with 22 bases between. There are 15 residues in the CDR3. The CDR3 coding sequence is TGTGCCAGCAGACTCCTTATGGGGGGGCAAGGAGGCTACACCTTC. Its protein is CASRLLMGGQGGYTF.

The V call is TRBV7-2, the J call TRBJ1-2, with D hard to call. The CDR3 loop spans 14 amino acids. The germline V and J ends were trimmed by 0 bases and 1 base, with 6 bases remaining between them. Germline CDR1 SGHTA, CDR2 FQGNSA. For the CDR3, the DNA is TGTGCCAGCAGCTTAGCAGACTTTAACTATGGCTACACCTTC. This translates into CASSLADFNYGYTF.

The rearrangement links TRBV29-1 to TRBJ2-2; D not certain. Germline V gene lookup returns CDR1 SQVTM and CDR2 ANQGSEA. Trimming took 6 bases from V and 3 from J, leaving 8 bases between them. The CDR3 has 12 residues. The CDR3 bases are TGCAGCGTCCGTCCCTACACCGGGGAGCTGTTTTTT. This codes for CSVRPYTGELFF.

J is TRBJ2-6 and V is TRBV7-9; no firm D call. Germline assignment: CDR1 SEHNR and CDR2 FQNEAQ (reference sequence). The CDR3 is 16 residues long. V was cut by 8 bases and J by 1 base, with 15 bases left in between. The CDR3 protein is CASPRFHLSGANVLTF. CDR3 nucleotide sequence: TGTGCCAGCCCGAGATTTCACTTATCTGGGGCCAACGTCCTGACTTTC.

This chain connects TRBV5-4 to TRBJ2-5, with 12 bases matching TRBD2. Germline lookup yields CDR1 SGHNT and CDR2 YYREEE (reference sequence). V lost 1 base to trimming and J lost 5 bases; unmatched junction nucleotides: 0. The CDR3 is made up of 14 amino acids. DNA for the CDR3: TGTGCCAGCAGCTTGCTAGCGGGAGGGGAGACCCAGTACTTC. This sequence encodes CASSLLAGGETQYF.

The chain joins TRBV27 to TRBJ2-2, with D hard to call. The CDR3 contains 14 residues. Trimming pared 6 bases from V and 5 bases from J, leaving 13 bases between. Germline CDR1 reads MNHEY; CDR2 reads SMNVEV (reference sequence). CDR3: CASSAMLRTGELFF. CDR3 nucleotide sequence: TGTGCCAGCAGCGCAATGCTACGTACCGGGGAGCTGTTTTTT.

This clone showed up just once. The chain carries TRBV28 and TRBJ2-3; D is undetermined. Germline CDR1 MDHEN, CDR2 SYDVKM. With 4 bases removed from V and 7 bases from J, the gap between germline ends came to 15 bases. The CDR3 loop spans 14 amino acids. The CDR3 protein is CASSYSTNLNTQYF. The CDR3 nucleotides are TGTGCCAGCAGTTACTCGACAAATTTAAATACGCAGTATTTT.

J is TRBJ2-5 and V is TRBV9; a weak D match, TRBD1 (6 bases). The CDR3 spans 14 residues. CDR1 and CDR2 (germline): SGDLS, YYNGEE. V was trimmed by 3 bases and J by 5 bases, leaving 14 bases between them. The DNA for the CDR3 is TGTGCCAGCAGCGCCACAGGGATATTTGAGACCCAGTACTTC. Translated, it gives CASSATGIFETQYF. The variable domain in full, with the rest retrieved from reference TRBV9 and TRBJ2-5, is DSGVTQTPKHLITATGQRVTLRCSPRSGDLSVYWYQQSLDQGLQFLIQYYNGEERAKGNILERFSAQQFPDLHSELNLSSLELGDSALYFCASSATGIFETQYFGPGTRLLVL.

The chain combines TRBV27 with TRBJ1-5; TRBD1 is a possible D gene (6 bases). Germline CDR1 MNHEY, CDR2 SMNVEV (reference sequence). The CDR3 spans 18 residues. The V end was cut by 5 bases, the J end by 5 bases, with 25 bases between. The CDR3 loop is CASSLRPQGVGPHQPQHF. The DNA for the CDR3 is TGTGCCAGCAGTCTGCGACCACAGGGTGTAGGGCCCCATCAGCCCCAGCATTTT.

The chain's CDR3 is CHFEGPKHEQYF. The CDR3 bases are TGCCACTTCGAGGGTCCCAAGCACGAGCAGTACTTC. V and J are TRBV1 and TRBJ2-7; the DNA was not compared with TRBD2, the D call given in the table. TRBV1 is a documented pseudogene. CDR3 length: 12 residues.

The V and J genes are TRBV6-5 and TRBJ2-2; no clear D gene. Germline CDR1 and CDR2: MNHEY and SVGAGI. The CDR3 contains 13 residues. Trimming shortened V by 4 bases and J by 3 bases, and 6 bases separated the two germline ends. Here the CDR3 DNA reads TGTGCCAGCAGTTCGAGCTACACCGGGGAGCTGTTTTTT. The encoded protein is CASSSSYTGELFF.